This T cell receptor (beta chain) was sequenced during a study of CD8+CD57+ T cells in acquired aplastic anemia (dated by TCRdb to the late 2010s). The study in broad terms: Extracted DNA from sorted CD4+ and CD8+ cells averaged 3.2 ug, ranging from 0.2 to 27.4 ug. CD8+CD57+ expansion was defined as frequency above the mean frequency observed in healthy subjects. Beyond this particular receptor, the publication reports: Between patients and healthy controls, no significant difference in CD8+ Simpson's diversity was found (P=0.060). Fewer than 35 CD8+ CDR3 sequences were found to be shared between patients and controls, but these sequences appeared to be highly expressed in patients and within the immunodominant clones of the patients.

In the case of this clonotype: Its antigen remains unidentified. Base qualities are not at hand, and no much larger clone is one base apart.

Sequences SGHNT (CDR1) and YENEEA (CDR2) are obtained from the germline V gene. Trimmed from V: 1 base; trimmed from J: 13 bases; junction bases lacking a gene match: 5. The CDR3 starts with the cysteine, ends with the phenylalanine, and has 12 residues. CDR3 DNA is the only sequence kept; it has 36 bases, read in frame from the first base. Profiling of TCR beta VDJ combinations and CDR3 sequences used genomic DNA as the template. An Illumina HiSeq 2000 was the platform used for TCR repertoire sequencing. The authors' analysis ran thus. TRBV/TRBJ rearrangement plots, CDR3 size and DJ length profiles, and Simpson's diversity index were used to evaluate the repertoires. The immunodominant clone was defined as the most abundant DNA sequence in deep sequencing data. CDR3 amino acid sequences were checked for sharing between subjects and were compared against published repertoires and the VDJdb database. TCRdb cleaned the public reads at Q25 with fastp, built clones with MiXCR and kept in-frame beta chains. A single entry per CDR3 protein holds the most common genes and DNA from its merged rows. It is TCRdb's table, rather than the study itself, that gives the V and J calls and clone size. In all, the sample holds approximately 190,000 distinct CDR3 sequences, and 40% to 55% of those were seen once. The ten top clones hold approximately 9.4% of the sample.

Patients chosen for sequencing had shown expansion of CD8+CD57+ cells by flow cytometry. All patients had severe acquired aplastic anemia diagnosed by International Study of Aplastic Anemia and Agranulocytosis and Camitta criteria. Patients had received no therapy at the time of blood sampling. In this study, sorted CD4+ and CD8+ T cells from the blood of healthy subjects and of severe aplastic anemia patients had their TCR repertoires deep-sequenced. Patients were enrolled under clinicaltrials.gov protocols 00001620, 01623167, 00001397, 00071045, 00081523 and 00961064 in the USA. Ficoll-Paque density gradient centrifugation was used to isolate peripheral blood mononuclear cells. Before DNA extraction, CD4+ and CD8+ T cells were sorted with FACS or magnetic beads.

The source of this sequence is a human donor with aplastic anemia. This chain is built from TRBV11-3 and TRBJ1-1, and TRBD1 matches 8 of the central bases. The material sequenced was sorted CD4+, CD8+, or CD8+CD57+ T cells (not recorded which) from PBMCs. The nucleotides are TGTGCCAGCAGCTTAGCCCCGGGACAGGTTTTCTTT. Its protein is CASSLAPGQVFF.